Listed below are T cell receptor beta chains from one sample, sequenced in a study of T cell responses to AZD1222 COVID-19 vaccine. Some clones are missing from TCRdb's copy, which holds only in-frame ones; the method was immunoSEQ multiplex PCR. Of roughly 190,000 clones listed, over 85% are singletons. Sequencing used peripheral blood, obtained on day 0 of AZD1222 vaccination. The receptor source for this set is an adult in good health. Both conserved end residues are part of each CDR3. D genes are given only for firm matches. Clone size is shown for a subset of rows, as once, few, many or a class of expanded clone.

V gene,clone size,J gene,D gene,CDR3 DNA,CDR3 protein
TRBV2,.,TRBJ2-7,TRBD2,TGTGCCAGCAGTACTAGCGGGAGAGTCCGTTTCTCCTACGAGCAGTACTTC,CASSTSGRVRFSYEQYF
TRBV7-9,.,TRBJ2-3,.,TGTGCCAGCAGCTCCAGGCCCAGGGGAAAAAAAGATACGCAGTATTTT,CASSSRPRGKKDTQYF
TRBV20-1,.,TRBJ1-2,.,TGCAGTGCCCCTAACTTTGGCTACACCTTC,CSAPNFGYTF
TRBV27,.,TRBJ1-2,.,TGTGCCAGCAGTTCTATCCGAGCAGGTGGCTACACCTTC,CASSSIRAGGYTF
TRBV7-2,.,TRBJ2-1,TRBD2,TGTGCCAGCAGCCCTCACTGGGGACTAGCGGGAGCCAGGAATGAGCAGTTCTTC,CASSPHWGLAGARNEQFF
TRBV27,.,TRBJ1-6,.,TGTGCCAGCAGTTTAAGGGATTCACCCCTCCACTTT,CASSLRDSPLHF
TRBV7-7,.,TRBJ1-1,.,TGTGCCAGCAGTCCCTTGGTAGGCACGAGGAACACTGAAGCTTTCTTT,CASSPLVGTRNTEAFF
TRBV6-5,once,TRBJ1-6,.,TGTGCCAGCAGATTGGGGGGCGGGGATTCACCCCTCCACTTT,CASRLGGGDSPLHF
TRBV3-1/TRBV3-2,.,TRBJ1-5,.,TGTGCCAGCAGCCTACGGGGGAGCCATCAGCCCCAGCATTTT,CASSLRGSHQPQHF
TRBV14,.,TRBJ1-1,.,TGTGCCAGCAGCCTCCCTATGGGGGCAGGCGGATTTACTGAAGCTTTCTTT,CASSLPMGAGGFTEAFF
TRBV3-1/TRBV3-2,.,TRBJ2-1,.,TGTGCCAGCAGCCAAGGACGAAGCTCTAAGTTCTTC,CASSQGRSSKFF
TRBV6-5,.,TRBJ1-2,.,TGTGCCAGCAGCCCAAGCCCTGACGTATACTATGGCTACACCTTC,CASSPSPDVYYGYTF
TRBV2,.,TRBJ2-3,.,TGTGCCTTCAAAGAAAGTGTGACAGATACGCAGTATTTT,CAFKESVTDTQYF
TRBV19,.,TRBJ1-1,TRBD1,TGTGCCAGTACACAGACAGGGCGGCGTACTGAAGCTTTCTTT,CASTQTGRRTEAFF
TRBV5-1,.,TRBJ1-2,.,TGCGCCAGCAGCTCGGAAACCATGACAGTCTATGGCTACACCTTC,CASSSETMTVYGYTF
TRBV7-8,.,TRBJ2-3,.,TGTGCCAGCAGCCGCGCAGGTCTTTTGGATACGCAGTATTTT,CASSRAGLLDTQYF
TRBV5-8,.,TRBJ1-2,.,TGTGCCAGCAGCTTGGGCAGGGACTACTATGGCTACACCTTC,CASSLGRDYYGYTF
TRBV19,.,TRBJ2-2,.,TGTGCCAGTTACGGAGTCACCGGGGAGCTGTTTTTT,CASYGVTGELFF
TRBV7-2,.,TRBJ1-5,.,TGTGCCAGCAGCTTAGCGGGGGGCGGCAATCAGCCCCAGCATTTT,CASSLAGGGNQPQHF
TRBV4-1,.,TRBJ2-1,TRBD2,TGCGCCAGCAGCCAAGATAGGACTAGTCCCTTTTCGGAGCAGTTCTTC,CASSQDRTSPFSEQFF
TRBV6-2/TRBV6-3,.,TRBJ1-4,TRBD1,TGTGCCAGCAGTTACAAGTCGGGGACAGGGGGTGAAAAACTGTTTTTT,CASSYKSGTGGEKLFF
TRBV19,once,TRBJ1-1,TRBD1,TGTGCCAGTACTAAGACAGGGAATTTTGCTTTCTTT,CASTKTGNFAFF
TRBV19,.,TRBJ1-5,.,TGTGCCAGTAATGGGTTGGAGGGAAGTTATCAGCCCCAGCATTTT,CASNGLEGSYQPQHF
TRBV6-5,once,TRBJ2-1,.,TGTGCCAGCAGTTTCCGGACCTTAAATGAGCAGTTCTTC,CASSFRTLNEQFF
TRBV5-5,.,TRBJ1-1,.,TGTGCCAGCAGCTGGACAGACAGCCCTGAAGCTTTCTTT,CASSWTDSPEAFF
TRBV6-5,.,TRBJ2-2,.,TGTGCCAGCAGCCCCGGGGAGGGGGCCGGGGAGCTGTTTTTT,CASSPGEGAGELFF
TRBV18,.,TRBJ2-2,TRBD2,TGTGCCAGCTCACCTTTCTACAGGTCTAGCGGGGGGGCCCGCACCGGGGAGCTGTTTTTT,CASSPFYRSSGGARTGELFF
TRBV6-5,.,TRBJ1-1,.,TGTGCCAGCAGTATGGGGGGGTACACTGAAGCTTTCTTT,CASSMGGYTEAFF
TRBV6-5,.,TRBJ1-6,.,TGTGCCAGCAGTTACACACGGACCCGGAATAATTCACCCCTCCACTTT,CASSYTRTRNNSPLHF
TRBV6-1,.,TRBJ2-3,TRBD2,TGTGCCAGCAGTGACGGTCGGGAGGGCACAGATACGCAGTATTTT,CASSDGREGTDTQYF
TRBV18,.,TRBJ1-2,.,TGTGCCAGCTCACCACGGGGAGGGACGGAAGGCTACACCTTC,CASSPRGGTEGYTF
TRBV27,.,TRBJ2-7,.,TGTGCCAGCCGGGACGGCTCCTACGAGCAGTACTTC,CASRDGSYEQYF
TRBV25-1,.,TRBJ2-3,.,TGTGCCAGCAGGGGAGAGGCCACAGATACGCAGTATTTT,CASRGEATDTQYF
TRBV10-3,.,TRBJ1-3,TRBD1,TGTGCCATCACAAAAGACAGGGACTCTGGAAACACCATATATTTT,CAITKDRDSGNTIYF
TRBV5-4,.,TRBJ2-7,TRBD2,TGTGCCAGCGGGGAGGGTTCGACCTACGAGCAGTACTTC,CASGEGSTYEQYF
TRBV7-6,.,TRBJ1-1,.,TGTGCCAGCAGCTCCGGACAGACCAACACTGAAGCTTTCTTT,CASSSGQTNTEAFF
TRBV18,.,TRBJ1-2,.,TGTGCCAGCTCACCACAAGGCGGGACACAGGGCAGCTATGGCTACACCTTC,CASSPQGGTQGSYGYTF
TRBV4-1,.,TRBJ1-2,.,TGCGCCAGCAGCCAAGATGAGGGGCTTGGCTATGGCTACACCTTC,CASSQDEGLGYGYTF
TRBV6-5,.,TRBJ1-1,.,TGTGCCAGCAGCCTCTCCCTGGGCAAAGAGTCAAGAGCTTTCTTT,CASSLSLGKESRAFF
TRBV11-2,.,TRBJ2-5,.,TGTGCCAGCAGCCTTTACCGGGACGGAGGTCGGGAGACCCAGTACTTC,CASSLYRDGGRETQYF
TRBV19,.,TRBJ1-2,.,TGTGCCAGTAATTTGGGGCCCAACTATGGCTACACCTTC,CASNLGPNYGYTF
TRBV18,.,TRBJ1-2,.,TGTGCCAGCTCAGGGGCTAACTATGGCTACACCTTC,CASSGANYGYTF
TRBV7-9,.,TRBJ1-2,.,TGTGCCAGCAGCGCCTATGCCACCACTAACTATGGCTACACCTTC,CASSAYATTNYGYTF
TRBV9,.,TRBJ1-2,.,TGTGCCAGCAGCGTAGATACCAGGAGCCATGGCTACACCTTC,CASSVDTRSHGYTF
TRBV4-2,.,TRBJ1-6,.,TGTGCCAGCAGCCAAGAACCAGTCATAGGTGATTCACCCCTCCACTTT,CASSQEPVIGDSPLHF
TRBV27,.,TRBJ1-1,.,TGTGCCAGCAGACTGCAGGGCTTCTACCACACTGAAGCTTTCTTT,CASRLQGFYHTEAFF
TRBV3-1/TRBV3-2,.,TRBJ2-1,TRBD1,TGTGCCAGCAGCCATTCGGGACAGGAGCAGTTCTTC,CASSHSGQEQFF
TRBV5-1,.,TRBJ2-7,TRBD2,TGCGCCAGCAGTTCGACTAGCGGGAGCTCCTACGAGCAGTACTTC,CASSSTSGSSYEQYF
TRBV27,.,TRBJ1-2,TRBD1,TGTGCCAGCAGTTTATCGTTGATAAGAGGACAGGGGGCGTTCACATATGGCTACACCTTC,CASSLSLIRGQGAFTYGYTF
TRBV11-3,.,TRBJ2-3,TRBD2,TGTGCCAGCAGCCAAAGTGGGAGGGACTACACCCAAGATACGCAGTATTTT,CASSQSGRDYTQDTQYF
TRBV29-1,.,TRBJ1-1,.,TGCAGCGTTGTTGACACTGAAGCTTTCTTT,CSVVDTEAFF
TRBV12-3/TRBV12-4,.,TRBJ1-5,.,TGTGCCAGCAGAGGACAGACCAATCAGCCCCAGCATTTT,CASRGQTNQPQHF
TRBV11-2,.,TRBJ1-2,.,TGTGCCAGCAGCTTAGATCCCGGGGCAAGGGTCGATGGCTACACCTTC,CASSLDPGARVDGYTF
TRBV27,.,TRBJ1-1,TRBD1,TGTGCCAGCAGTTCAGACAGGGTAGGGAACACTGAAGCTTTCTTT,CASSSDRVGNTEAFF
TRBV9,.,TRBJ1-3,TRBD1,TGTGCCAGCAGCGTAGCGCCGAGGGACAGGTTCTCTGGAAACACCATATATTTT,CASSVAPRDRFSGNTIYF
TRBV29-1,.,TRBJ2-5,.,TGCAGCGTTGAATGGATTTTCCGGGAGACCCAGTACTTC,CSVEWIFRETQYF
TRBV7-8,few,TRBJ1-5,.,TGTGCCAGCAGCTCGCCCCGGGAAGGCAATCAGCCCCAGCATTTT,CASSSPREGNQPQHF
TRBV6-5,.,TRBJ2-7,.,TGTGCCAGCAGAAGGACCTTCCGATACGAGCAGTACTTC,CASRRTFRYEQYF